This TCR beta chain stems from a study of cytomegalovirus exposure and HLA in healthy donors. Findings and caveats of the study: Later, TCR association rates were found to vary by HLA locus, highest for DRB1 and lowest for HLA-C.

As regards this clone: The antigen is not known.

The CDR3 length is 15 residues. V lost 0 bases and J 2 bases, leaving 11 bases between the germline ends. CDR1 is SGHRS, CDR2 YFSETQ, per germline. Researchers ran the PCR with 60 Vbeta and 13 Jbeta primers. Profiling relied on immunoSEQ multiplex PCR, and the TCRdb table lists in-frame clones only, not all of them. The data hold 150,000 or so clones, with less than 80% observed a single time. The receptor was isolated from a young man in good health and CMV-seronegative. J is TRBJ1-1 and V is TRBV5-1; no reliable D call. Input material: PBMCs. The CDR3 reads CASSLDGRTNTEAFF. Here the CDR3 DNA reads TGCGCCAGCAGCTTGGATGGGAGAACCAACACTGAAGCTTTCTTT.